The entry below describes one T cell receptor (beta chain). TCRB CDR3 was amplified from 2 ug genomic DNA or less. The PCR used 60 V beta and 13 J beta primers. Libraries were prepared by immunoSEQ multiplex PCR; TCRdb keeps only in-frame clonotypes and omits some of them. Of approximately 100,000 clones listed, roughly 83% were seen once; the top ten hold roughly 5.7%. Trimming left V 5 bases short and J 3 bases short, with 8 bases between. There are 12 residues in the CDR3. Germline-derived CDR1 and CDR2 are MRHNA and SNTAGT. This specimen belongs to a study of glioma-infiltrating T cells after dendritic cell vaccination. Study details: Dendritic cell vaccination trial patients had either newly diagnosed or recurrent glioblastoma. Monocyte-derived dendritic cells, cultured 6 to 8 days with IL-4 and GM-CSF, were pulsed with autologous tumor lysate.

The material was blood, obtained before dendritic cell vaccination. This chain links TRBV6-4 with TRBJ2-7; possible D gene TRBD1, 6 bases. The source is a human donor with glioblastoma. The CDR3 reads CASSKDSYEQYF. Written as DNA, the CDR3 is TGTGCCAGCAGTAAGGACAGCTACGAGCAGTACTTC.